Listed here is a single TCR beta chain. This clone is categorized as medium-sized (0.01 to 0.1%). Its antigen remains unidentified. Qualities for individual bases were not recorded, and no much larger clone is one base off. Enrolling through a virtual design, the prospective study's participants ranged in age from about 18 to 89 years and lived across about two dozen United States geographic areas. In the prospective study, participants were assigned to cohorts based on the clinical history participants reported in a screening survey and a study questionnaire. In the prospective study, whole blood, serum and a nasopharyngeal or oropharyngeal swab were collected from each participant by mobile phlebotomists. Additional blood draws and questionnaires over a 2-month period could optionally be provided by prospective study participants. Blood samples from the prospective study were shipped frozen or at room temperature prior to DNA extraction.

The immunoSEQ Assay, a bias-controlled multiplex PCR, was used to amplify TCRbeta CDR3 regions from genomic DNA. For the original study's pipeline: Nucleated cell counts per sample were estimated from amplification of reference gene primers within the assay. To quantify the absolute abundance of each unique TCRbeta CDR3 rearrangement, sequence reads were collapsed and filtered. For each sample, productive Simpson clonality was calculated as the square root of Simpson's diversity index across productive rearrangements. TCRdb mirrors the immuneACCESS table, restricted to in-frame sequences. Some clones are absent from its copies; in checked studies, under half trace to an unresolved V gene, and the reason for the others is unknown. That table gives V, J and clone size, and the DNA gave D and trimming. For this sample the table gives some 130,000 clones, of which almost 85% were detected only once. 4.5% to 7% of the sample comes from the top ten.

This record comes from a study of blood T cell repertoires in COVID-19 (TCRdb year 2020). The study in broad terms: The collaborator samples originated in the United States, Italy and Spain and spanned the acute and convalescent phases of COVID-19. The material from the prospective study consisted of cDNA or gDNA derived from T cells, B-cell-depleted T cells, or PBMCs. Deeply sampled blood TCRbeta repertoires from subjects exposed to, actively infected with, or recovered from COVID-19 were included in the dataset. The repertoires were released in a freely available public database intended as a resource for research on the immune response to SARS-CoV-2. The samples were drawn from the first 160 participants of the ongoing ImmuneRACE study and from 950 to 1,500 subjects provided by 6 global collaborators. Nearly every sample came with metadata listing a de-identified subject ID, COVID-19 status, age in years and sex. HLA class I and class II types, where available, came from metadata supplied by the sample provider rather than from assay-based typing. The study at large found these results: How much clinical and demographic metadata was included differed by source and by participant, and the metadata was provided uncurated.

Taken from cysteine to phenylalanine, the CDR3 has 15 residues. Kept here is only the CDR3 DNA, which spans 45 bases and is read in frame from base 1. The germline V gene (reference sequence) gives CDR1 as MNHEY and CDR2 as SMNVEV. The V end loses 0 bases and the J end loses 3 bases, and a stretch of 12 bases separates them. The chain is encoded by TRBV27 joined to TRBJ2-7, with the identity of the D gene unclear. The TCR comes from a man aged 35 to 55 with acute COVID-19. The sample comprised PBMCs or T cells enriched from blood (not recorded which). CDR3 region: CASSLSGNRVYEQYF. The DNA sequence follows: TGTGCCAGCAGTTTATCAGGTAATCGGGTCTACGAGCAGTACTTC.